Below are 29 T cell receptor beta chains sequenced from a single sample in a study of blood T cells in healthy people across ages. Then a second PCR, running roughly 6 to 11 cycles, was carried out with a sample-barcoded 5' primer and a J-beta primer mix. One entry per CDR3 protein results from TCRdb running MiXCR on the 5' RACE reads. The table shows about 680,000 distinct CDR3 sequences, with about half occurring only once. The sample comprised blood. All receptors derive from a woman in her sixties in good health.

Of note for this clonotype: At one end the junction does not follow the germline gene, possibly because of a read error. This chain connects TRBV7-9 to TRBJ1-1; D ambiguous. Germline V lookup: CDR1 SEHNR, CDR2 FQNEAQ (reference sequence). CDR3 length equals 17 residues. CDR3 in DNA: TGTGCCAGCAGCTTATCAAGCACATGGGATATGAACACTGAAGCTATCTTT. As protein: CASSLSSTWDMNTEAIF.

The chain combines TRBV20-1 with TRBJ2-2, with D unresolved. There are 14 residues in the CDR3. Per the germline V gene, CDR1 is DFQATT and CDR2 is SNEGSKA (reference sequence). Trimming stripped 2 bases from V and 1 base from J, with 8 bases between. The CDR3 protein is CSARFRLNTGELFF. The CDR3 DNA sequence: TGCAGTGCTAGATTCAGATTGAACACCGGGGAGCTGTTTTTT.

This clonotype was observed many times. The chain carries TRBV2 and TRBJ2-1; D may be TRBD1 or TRBD2 (5 bases each). V was pared by 8 bases and J by 7 bases, with 18 bases between. The germline V gene encodes CDR1 SNHLY and CDR2 FYNNEI. The CDR3 totals 14 residues. The CDR3: CASRRDPWSNEQFF. The CDR3 region has the DNA TGTGCCAGCCGACGGGACCCGTGGAGTAATGAGCAGTTCTTC.

Comments on this clonotype: Relative to the germline gene, one junction end is altered; a read error may explain this. The chain employs TRBV10-3 and TRBJ2-7; D may be TRBD1 (6 bases). Per germline, CDR1 ENHRY and CDR2 SYGVKD. CDR3 length: 16 residues. The CDR3 loop is CVIGDKAGVSSYEQYF. Written as DNA, the CDR3 is TGTGTCATCGGTGATAAGGCAGGGGTCAGCTCCTACGAGCAGTACTTC.

This chain links TRBV6-6 with TRBJ2-3; TRBD1 or TRBD2 may be the D gene (5 bases each). This CDR3 is 12 amino acids long. Germline loops: CDR1 MNHNY, CDR2 SVGAGI (reference sequence). The V gene lost 7 bases and the J gene lost 12 bases, with 17 bases spanning the gap. This CDR3 is CASNSPLGEQYF. The CDR3 coding sequence is TGTGCCAGCAACTCCCCCTTGGGGGAACAGTATTTT.

The rearrangement uses TRBV3-1 and TRBJ1-2; D perhaps matches TRBD1 (5 bases). The germline V gene encodes CDR1 LGHDT and CDR2 YNNKEL (reference sequence). The V gene lost 1 base and the J gene lost 7 bases, with 10 bases spanning the gap. This CDR3 contains 13 residues. The CDR3 sequence is CASSQAGTGGYTF. CDR3 nucleotides: TGTGCCAGCAGCCAAGCAGGGACCGGTGGCTACACCTTC.

This clonotype has at least ten counts. The CDR3 nucleotides read TGTGCCAGCAGTCCTGGACGGGGTGGCAATCAGCCCCAGCATTTT. It is translated as CASSPGRGGNQPQHF. The chain employs TRBV12-3 or TRBV12-4 and TRBJ1-5; D gene uncertain. V was cut by 5 bases and J by 2 bases, with 13 bases left in between. CDR3 size: 15 residues.

This clonotype came up a few times. The V call is TRBV18, the J call TRBJ2-3; D may be TRBD1 or TRBD2 (5 bases each). Germline V CDR1 and CDR2: KGHSH, LQKENI. V was pared by 2 bases and J by 4 bases, with 10 bases between. The CDR3 is made up of 14 amino acids. The CDR3 spells CASSPFQGPDTQYF. CDR3 bases: TGTGCCAGCTCACCATTCCAGGGACCAGATACGCAGTATTTT. The whole variable domain, remainder taken from reference TRBV18 and TRBJ2-3, is NAGVMQNPRHLVRRRGQEARLRCSPMKGHSHVYWYRQLPEEGLKFMVYLQKENIIDESGMPKERFSAEFPKEGPSILRIQQVVRGDSAAYFCASSPFQGPDTQYFGPGTRLTVL.

V usage is TRBV18 and J usage is TRBJ1-4, with D possibly matching TRBD1 (6 bases). Germline loops: CDR1 KGHSH, CDR2 LQKENI. The V end lost 3 bases, the J end lost 5 bases, and 13 bases lay between the germline ends. This CDR3 region has 15 residues. This CDR3 is CASSPSGGFNEKLFF. The CDR3 DNA sequence: TGTGCCAGCTCACCTTCCGGGGGCTTCAATGAAAAACTGTTTTTT.

Only a few counts were recorded for this clonotype. J is TRBJ1-1 and V is TRBV7-9; D unresolved. This CDR3 has 12 residues. Germline V CDR1 and CDR2: SEHNR, FQNEAQ (reference sequence). Trimming took 5 bases from V and 0 from J, leaving 4 bases between them. The CDR3 region has the DNA TGTGCCAGCAGCAATTTGAACACTGAAGCTTTCTTT. Translating gives CASSNLNTEAFF.

V usage is TRBV5-1 and J usage is TRBJ2-3, with D possibly TRBD1 on 5 matching bases. Trimming left V 3 bases short and J 4 bases short, with 18 bases between. The CDR3 has 16 amino acids. Germline CDR1 and CDR2: SGHRS and YFSETQ. CDR3 in DNA: TGCGCCAGCAGCTCCCTCAGGGCCTCACTTTCAGATACGCAGTATTTT. It is translated as CASSSLRASLSDTQYF.

This chain links TRBV20-1 with TRBJ1-3; 7 bases agree with TRBD1. V dropped 7 bases and J dropped 4; count of bases not matched to a gene: 19. Germline V gene data show CDR1 as DFQATT and CDR2 as SNEGSKA (reference sequence). The CDR3 is 17 amino acids. CDR3 loop: CSGSPPVEGAGGNTIYF. Written as DNA, the CDR3 is TGCAGTGGATCCCCTCCTGTAGAGGGGGCGGGAGGAAACACCATATATTTT.

The CDR3 sequence: CASSPMLTGQETQYF. The CDR3 nucleotides read TGCGCCAGCAGCCCGATGTTGACAGGTCAAGAGACCCAGTACTTC. This chain uses TRBV5-1 with TRBJ2-5; D may be TRBD1 (6 bases). V shed 4 bases and J shed 2 bases, with 15 bases lying between them. The CDR3 covers 15 residues. CDR1 is SGHRS, CDR2 YFSETQ, per germline.

The J gene is TRBJ2-5, the V gene TRBV15; no definite D call. V lost 3 bases to trimming and J lost 6 bases, with 17 bases between them. Germline V lookup: CDR1 LNHNV, CDR2 YYDKDF (reference sequence). The CDR3 spans 15 residues. The CDR3 DNA sequence: TGTGCCACCAGCAGGCCAGGACGGTGGGGAAAGACCCAGTACTTC. Its protein product is CATSRPGRWGKTQYF.

In this sample, this clonotype turned up a few times. The V call is TRBV27, the J call TRBJ2-6; no firm D call. CDR3 size: 17 residues. V was pared by 3 bases and J by 0 bases, with 12 bases between. In germline, CDR1 is MNHEY, CDR2 SMNVEV (reference sequence). CDR3 protein: CASSFAPYYSGANVLTF. Here the CDR3 DNA reads TGTGCCAGCAGTTTTGCACCCTATTACTCTGGGGCCAACGTCCTGACTTTC.

This sequence joins TRBV27 and TRBJ2-5; 14 bases are shared with TRBD2. This CDR3 has 17 residues. V gave up 4 bases and J gave up 4 bases; unmatched junction bases: 8. Germline assignment: CDR1 MNHEY and CDR2 SMNVEV (reference sequence). The DNA of the CDR3 is TGTGCCAGCAGTTCCTTTGGGACTAGCGGGAGCCCAGAGACCCAGTACTTC. Its protein product is CASSSFGTSGSPETQYF.

V usage is TRBV29-1 and J usage is TRBJ1-1; 7 bases fit TRBD1. CDR1 is SQVTM and CDR2 is ANQGSEA in the germline V gene. V lost 4 bases and J lost 0; bases outside the gene matches: 2. This CDR3 spans 13 amino acids. In DNA form, the CDR3 reads TGCAGCGTTGTGACAGGGATGAACACTGAAGCTTTCTTT. This sequence encodes CSVVTGMNTEAFF.

The sample holds a few counts of this clonotype. The rearrangement links TRBV5-1 to TRBJ1-2; a weak D match, TRBD1 (5 bases). With 4 bases removed from V and 2 bases from J, the gap between germline ends came to 24 bases. Germline loops: CDR1 SGHRS, CDR2 YFSETQ. The CDR3 contains 18 residues. CDR3 residues: CASSVGDSTSKLNYGYTF. The CDR3 region has the DNA TGCGCCAGCAGCGTCGGCGACAGTACCTCAAAATTAAACTATGGCTACACCTTC. Combining the CDR3 with reference TRBV5-1 and TRBJ1-2 gives the whole variable domain KAGVTQTPRYLIKTRGQQVTLSCSPISGHRSVSWYQQTPGQGLQFLFEYFSETQRNKGNFPGRFSGRQFSNSRSEMNVSTLELGDSALYLCASSVGDSTSKLNYGYTFGSGTRLTVV.

The chain is built from TRBV5-1 and TRBJ2-5; 12 bases map to TRBD2. There are 16 residues in the CDR3. Losses at the gene ends were 4 bases for V and 1 base for J; bases not matched to a gene: 5. Per the germline V gene, CDR1 is SGHRS and CDR2 is YFSETQ. CDR3: CASSTGTSGFQETQYF. The CDR3 bases are TGCGCCAGCAGCACTGGGACTAGCGGGTTCCAAGAGACCCAGTACTTC.

V is TRBV5-1 and J is TRBJ2-3; TRBD2 aligns across 15 bases. This CDR3 comprises 18 residues. The V gene end was trimmed by 3 bases and the J gene end by 4 bases; junction bases not matched to a gene: 9. Germline CDR1 is SGHRS and CDR2 is YFSETQ. The CDR3 loop reads CASSSGGLAGGRADTQYF. CDR3 bases: TGCGCCAGCAGCTCCGGGGGACTAGCGGGGGGCCGCGCAGATACGCAGTATTTT.

Only a few counts were recorded for this clonotype. This chain links TRBV6-2 or TRBV6-3 with TRBJ2-7; no clear D. There are 13 residues in the CDR3. Looked up from germline, CDR1 is MNHEY and CDR2 is SVGEGT. Trimming pared 2 bases from V and 3 bases from J, leaving 8 bases between. As DNA, the CDR3 is TGTGCCAGCAGTTACCGGCGTATCTACGAGCAGTACTTC. Translation gives CASSYRRIYEQYF.

Regarding this clonotype: A junction end diverges from the germline sequence, so it may reflect a read error. The CDR3 coding sequence is TGTGCCAGCGGCTTGCTTCTGGAGGGGCAGAACACTGAAGCTTTCTTT. Its protein is CASGLLLEGQNTEAFF. This chain connects TRBV5-6 to TRBJ1-1; D perhaps matches TRBD1 (5 bases). The length of the CDR3 is 16 residues. From germline, CDR1 is SGHDT and CDR2 YYEEEE.

This clonotype was observed at least ten times. The chain joins TRBV7-9 to TRBJ2-7; TRBD1 matches 7 bases. Per germline, CDR1 SEHNR and CDR2 FQNEAQ (reference sequence). This CDR3 spans 13 amino acids. The V segment lost 4 bases and the J segment 9 bases; nucleotides outside the gene matches: 9. CDR3 sequence reads: CASSSGDSFGQYF. In DNA form, the CDR3 reads TGTGCCAGCAGCTCAGGGGACAGCTTTGGGCAGTACTTC.

This clonotype was counted a few times. The CDR3 bases are TGTGCCAGCAGCCCCAGCGGGAGGGCCGATTTTGAGACCCAGTACTTC. Translated, it gives CASSPSGRADFETQYF. The rearrangement uses TRBV3-1 and TRBJ2-5; 10 positions agree with TRBD2. Germline CDR1 LGHDT, CDR2 YNNKEL (reference sequence). The CDR3 has 16 residues. The V gene end was trimmed by 4 bases and the J gene end by 5 bases; junction bases not matched to a gene: 10.

Comments on this clonotype: Since a much larger clone is just one base distant, this may be a read error. This sequence joins TRBV4-2 and TRBJ1-5; D uncertain. Germline V lookup: CDR1 LGHNA, CDR2 YNFKEQ. The CDR3 is 13 residues long. V was trimmed by 0 bases and J by 7 bases, leaving 7 bases between them. The CDR3 loop reads CASSQDRKQPQHF. Written as DNA, the CDR3 is TGTGCCAGCAGCCAAGATCGAAAACAGCCCCAGCATTTT.

The rearrangement uses TRBV6-2 or TRBV6-3 and TRBJ1-5, with D uncertain. The V end was cut by 5 bases, the J end by 6 bases, with 8 bases between. The CDR3 loop spans 12 amino acids. The germline gives CDR1 MNHEY, CDR2 SVGEGT. The CDR3 DNA reads as TGTGCCAGCAGTCGTTATATTCAGCCCCAGCATTTT. Translation: CASSRYIQPQHF.

This clonotype was seen more than once but under ten times. V usage is TRBV5-4 and J usage is TRBJ1-1, with D maybe TRBD1 (6 bases). Germline loops: CDR1 SGHNT, CDR2 YYREEE (reference sequence). Trimming stripped 0 bases from V and 4 bases from J, with 10 bases between. This CDR3 comprises 14 residues. This CDR3 is CASSLGGPGTEAFF. The CDR3 bases are TGTGCCAGCAGCTTGGGGGGGCCTGGCACTGAAGCTTTCTTT.

The chain links TRBV3-1 to TRBJ2-5; D not certain. Germline assignment: CDR1 LGHDT and CDR2 YNNKEL (reference sequence). V dropped 3 bases and J dropped 11 bases, with 19 bases sitting between them. This CDR3 is built from 14 residues. The CDR3 nucleotides read TGTGCCAGCAGCCAGACCCGGAAGAAGGATGAGCAGTACTTC. Encoded protein: CASSQTRKKDEQYF.

The rearrangement uses TRBV9 and TRBJ2-3; possible D gene TRBD1, 5 bases. V lost 1 base to trimming and J lost 4 bases, with 13 bases between them. The CDR3 has 15 residues. Germline-derived CDR1 and CDR2 are SGDLS and YYNGEE. CDR3 nucleotide sequence: TGTGCCAGCAGCGTACTGGTGGGCAGGGCAGATACGCAGTATTTT. Its protein product is CASSVLVGRADTQYF.